This T cell receptor beta chain was sequenced during a study of shared clonotypes between healthy human individuals. Caucasian adults living in Nashville, Tennessee, provided all samples. Samples underwent the assay at deep level. In the source study's methods: With immunoSEQ giving junction-only sequences and no quality scores, filtering differed. The protocol was immunoSEQ multiplex PCR, while the TCRdb copy is restricted to in-frame clones and leaves out a portion. V and J calls and clone size are given by that table; D and trimming were obtained from the DNA. Among approximately 500,000 clones listed, roughly 85% were seen once. Germline V gene lookup returns CDR1 MRHNA and CDR2 SNTAGT. The CDR3 covers 13 residues. V was trimmed by 0 bases and J by 9 bases, leaving 6 bases between them.

The source of this sequence is a woman in her forties in good health. Some clones in this sample may be carry-over from other donors' samples. The J gene is TRBJ1-6, the V gene TRBV6-4; no clear D. The sequenced material came from PBMCs. The CDR3 sequence is CASSDSPASPLHF. The CDR3 DNA follows: TGTGCCAGCAGTGACTCACCGGCTTCACCCCTCCACTTT.